This T cell receptor beta chain is drawn from a study of lymphopenia after photon versus proton radiotherapy. Findings and caveats of the study: Only patients who died were analyzed for survival; proton advantage is unproven. Post-nadir diversity loss with photons came from oligoclonal expansion, particularly CD8+ Temra cells. Larger post-nadir TCR diversity loss correlated inversely with survival in deceased patients. Photon-treated patients lost naive T cells and TCR diversity; proton-treated stayed stable.

Trimming left V 4 bases short and J 6 bases short, with 11 bases between. The CDR3 has 12 residues. Germline assignment: CDR1 SGHRS and CDR2 YFSETQ. The protocol was immunoSEQ multiplex PCR, while the TCRdb copy is restricted to in-frame clones and leaves out a portion. The profile shows almost 7,500 clones, about 80% of them singletons. In the case of this clone: Its antigen is undetermined.

The chain uses TRBV5-1 and TRBJ2-7; tentatively, D is TRBD1 (5 bases). This TCR was sampled from a man in his thirties or forties with gastric cancer. The sample was peripheral blood, taken from a patient treated with photon-based radiotherapy. CDR3 in amino acids: CASSLDSIEQYF. DNA for the CDR3: TGCGCCAGCAGCCTCGACAGCATCGAGCAGTACTTC.